The source of this T cell receptor (beta chain) is a study of human T cells and chemical hapten exposure. Study details: A patient group, mainly female, showed alopecia areata, totalis or universalis. Mainly, slight library volume differences in the pool made TCR yields vary.

In the original workflow: There were a median of approximately 96,000 TCRs per sample, with a range from about 20,000 to 700,000. Each CDR3 protein is one row after TCRdb ran MiXCR on the RACE reads. TCRdb's processing, not the study's, gives the V and J calls here. This table holds fewer than 100,000 distinct CDR3 sequences, about an eighth found once. The CDR3 length is 12 residues. The V and J ends lost 5 bases and 5 bases respectively, with 9 bases between them. A few counts support this clonotype. The time point: patch test 1, 2 weeks after DPC sensitization. Treatment noted: therapeutic diphenylcyclopropenone sensitization with weekly scalp DPC.

The sample here was whole blood, taken in connection with sensitization to the hapten diphenylcyclopropenone (DPC). The sequence was obtained from a middle-aged woman with alopecia areata. Some clones in this sample may be carry-over from other donors' samples. V gene TRBV12-3 or TRBV12-4 combines with J gene TRBJ2-5, with D perhaps TRBD1 (6 bases). CDR3: CASSRQAETQYF. The CDR3 DNA reads TGTGCCAGCAGTAGACAGGCGGAGACCCAGTACTTC.